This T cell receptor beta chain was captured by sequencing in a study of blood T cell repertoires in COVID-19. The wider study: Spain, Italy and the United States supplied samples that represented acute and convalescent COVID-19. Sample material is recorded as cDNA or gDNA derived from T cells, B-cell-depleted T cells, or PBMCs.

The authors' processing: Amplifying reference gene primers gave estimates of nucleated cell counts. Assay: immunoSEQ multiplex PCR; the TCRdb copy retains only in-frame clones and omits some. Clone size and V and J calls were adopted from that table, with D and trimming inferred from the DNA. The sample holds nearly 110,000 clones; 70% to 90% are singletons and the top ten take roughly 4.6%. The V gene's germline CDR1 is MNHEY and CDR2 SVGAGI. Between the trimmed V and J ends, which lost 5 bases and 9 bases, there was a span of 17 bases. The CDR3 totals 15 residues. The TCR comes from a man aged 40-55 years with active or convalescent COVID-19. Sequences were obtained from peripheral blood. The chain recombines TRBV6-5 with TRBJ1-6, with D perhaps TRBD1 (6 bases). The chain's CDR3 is CASSRDTQTGSPLHF. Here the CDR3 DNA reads TGTGCCAGCAGTAGGGACACTCAGACAGGTTCACCCCTCCACTTT.